The 29 T cell receptor beta chains presented below share a single source sample, sequenced in a study of T cells in Graves' hyperthyroidism and ophthalmopathy. Amplified TCR beta CDR3 regions came from RNA transcripts. The HTBI primer set was used in a first-round RT-PCR of the TCR CDR3. TCRdb reanalysed the multiplex PCR reads using MiXCR and keeps one entry per CDR3 protein. Of fewer than 650,000 distinct CDR3 sequences listed, 40% to 50% are singletons. The sequencing input was peripheral blood or thyroid tissue (not recorded which). The source is an adult woman with Graves' disease, either hyperthyroidism or ophthalmopathy (not recorded which).

This clonotype was recorded many times. The CDR3 region has the DNA TGTGCCAGCAGTATCCGACAGGGCCGGGAAGCTTTCTTT. It yields the protein CASSIRQGREAFF. The chain combines TRBV12-3 or TRBV12-4 with TRBJ1-1; 7 bases are a match to TRBD1. With 5 bases clipped from V and 8 bases from J, the junction kept 8 bases outside the gene matches. The CDR3 runs to 13 residues.

This clonotype was seen only a few times. This chain connects TRBV30 to TRBJ1-6; TRBD1 is a possible D gene (6 bases). This CDR3 has 14 amino acids. V was trimmed by 2 bases and J by 10 bases, leaving 15 bases between them. Germline CDR1 GTSNPN, CDR2 SVGIG (reference sequence). In DNA, the CDR3 is TGTGCCTGGAGTATTGGAGGGGGAATCTCACCCCTCCACTTT. It encodes CAWSIGGGISPLHF.

V is TRBV20-1 and J is TRBJ2-7; D may be TRBD1 (6 bases). The CDR3 has 14 residues. The germline gives CDR1 DFQATT, CDR2 SNEGSKA (reference sequence). Trimming removed 6 bases at V and 0 bases at J, with 15 bases between. The CDR3, as DNA: TGCAGTGCCCCGTACAGGGCACACTCCTACGAGCAGTACTTC. Translation: CSAPYRAHSYEQYF.

Ten or more counts support this clonotype. The rearrangement joins TRBV7-8 to TRBJ1-4; D unclear. The V and J ends lost 2 bases and 4 bases respectively, with 14 bases between them. This CDR3 has 16 amino acids. Germline CDR1 and CDR2: SGHVS and FQNEAQ. Written as DNA, the CDR3 is TGTGCCAGCAGCTTAAGCCCCGGATGGGTTAATGAAAAACTGTTTTTT. The encoded protein is CASSLSPGWVNEKLFF.

This clonotype is a singleton in its sample. A read error may be the cause here, since a much bigger clone is one base away. The chain employs TRBV6-1 and TRBJ2-5; TRBD2 aligns across 7 bases. Germline V CDR1 and CDR2: MNHNS, SASEGT. This CDR3 region has 16 residues. CDR3 sequence reads: CASSEYLAVLQGTQYF. The CDR3 DNA reads TGTGCCAGCAGTGAATATCTAGCGGTACTCCAAGGGACCCAGTACTTC.

This clonotype appeared many times. The rearrangement joins TRBV2 to TRBJ1-4; D remains ambiguous. Trimming shortened V by 5 bases and J by 4 bases, and 20 bases separated the two germline ends. CDR3 length: 17 amino acids. Germline V gene lookup returns CDR1 SNHLY and CDR2 FYNNEI. This chain's CDR3 is CASSPTLALDVNEKLFF. CDR3 nucleotide sequence: TGTGCCAGCAGTCCCACCCTGGCCCTGGATGTTAATGAAAAACTGTTTTTT.

This rearrangement joins TRBV6-1 to TRBJ2-7; 9 bases fit TRBD1. J was trimmed by 4 bases and V by 5 bases; bases with no gene match: 12. Germline lookup yields CDR1 MNHNS and CDR2 SASEGT. The CDR3 length is 16 residues. CDR3 loop: CASSTPDRGGEYEQYF. The CDR3 nucleotides read TGTGCCAGCAGTACCCCGGACAGGGGAGGCGAGTACGAGCAGTACTTC.

In regard to this clonotype: A much bigger clone sits one base away, suggesting this may be a read error. The V and J genes are TRBV19 and TRBJ1-3, with a tentative D call TRBD1 (6 bases). The CDR3 runs 16 residues. The V gene's germline CDR1 is LNHDA and CDR2 SQIVND (reference sequence). The CDR3 nucleotides are TGTGCCAGTAGTGCGGACAGTTCTTTCTCTGGAAACACCATATGTTTT. This encodes CASSADSSFSGNTICF.

The chain couples TRBV10-3 to TRBJ2-7; D not resolved. From germline, CDR1 is ENHRY and CDR2 SYGVKD. Deletions cut 11 bases from V and 3 bases from J, with 20 bases between. This CDR3 has 14 amino acids. The chain's CDR3 is CAAFSPNRGYEQYF. The CDR3 DNA reads TGTGCCGCCTTCAGTCCTAACAGAGGCTACGAGCAGTACTTC.

The J gene is TRBJ1-6, the V gene TRBV6-1; no firm D call. V shed 5 bases and J shed 5 bases, with 4 bases lying between them. Germline-derived CDR1 and CDR2 are MNHNS and SASEGT. The CDR3 is 12 amino acids. The CDR3 bases are TGTGCCAGCAGTCGACATAATTCACCCCTCCACTTT. It codes for CASSRHNSPLHF.

The chain combines TRBV11-2 with TRBJ2-7, with 8 bases lining up with TRBD1. Germline V CDR1 and CDR2: SGHAT, FQNNGV. CDR3 length equals 15 residues. V was clipped by 4 bases and J by 2 bases; unmatched bases: 7. CDR3 coding DNA: TGTGCCAGCAGCTCCCGAGGACAGGGACCCTACGAGCAGTACTTC. Protein: CASSSRGQGPYEQYF.

The V and J genes are TRBV2 and TRBJ1-2; D uncertain. The germline CDR1 and CDR2 sequences are SNHLY and FYNNEI. The CDR3 totals 12 residues. V shed 6 bases and J shed 7 bases, with 12 bases lying between them. CDR3 coding DNA: TGTGCCAGCAGCTCACGGCGTTCTGGCTACACCTTC. Its protein product is CASSSRRSGYTF.

This clonotype was observed at least ten times. The rearrangement links TRBV6-1 to TRBJ1-4; tentative D call: TRBD1 (5 bases). The germline V gene has CDR1 MNHNS and CDR2 SASEGT. Trimming removed 7 bases at V and 6 bases at J, with 18 bases between. The CDR3 has 15 residues. CDR3 amino acids: CASTEEGDGYEKLFF. The CDR3 nucleotides read TGTGCCAGCACCGAGGAAGGGGACGGTTATGAAAAACTGTTTTTT.

This clonotype occurred many times. The rearrangement joins TRBV6-6 to TRBJ2-7; 7 positions match TRBD2. Germline CDR1 is MNHNY and CDR2 is SVGAGI (reference sequence). This CDR3 comprises 15 residues. After removal of 5 bases from V and 2 bases from J, the junction contained 9 bases not matched to a gene. CDR3 DNA: TGTGCCAGCAGTCGGACTCCGGGAGGACCCTACGAGCAGTACTTC. It codes for CASSRTPGGPYEQYF.

Remarks on this clonotype: Being one base from a much bigger clone, this may be a read error. The chain joins TRBV7-2 to TRBJ2-7; D is possibly TRBD2 (6 bases). The germline V gene has CDR1 SGHTA and CDR2 FQGNSA. The CDR3 sequence is 14 residues long. CDR3 nucleotide sequence: TGTGCCAGCGGCTTAGCTCGGAGGGGTCGCGAGCAGTACTTC. Translated, it gives CASGLARRGREQYF.

V usage is TRBV12-3 or TRBV12-4 and J usage is TRBJ2-1; TRBD1 matches 7 bases. This CDR3 comprises 14 residues. J was trimmed by 7 bases and V by 3 bases; bases with no gene match: 6. This chain's CDR3 is CASSFDRERNEQFF. CDR3 coding DNA: TGTGCCAGCAGTTTTGACAGGGAGAGGAATGAGCAGTTCTTC.

About this clonotype: Relative to the germline gene, one junction end is altered; a read error may explain this. This chain uses TRBV10-3 with TRBJ2-7; D assignment may be TRBD1 or TRBD2 (5 bases each). Germline V CDR1 and CDR2: ENHRY, SYGVKD. The CDR3 spans 15 residues. The DNA for the CDR3 is TGTGCCAGCAGTGTGGGGGATGAGGGGAACTACGAGCAGTACTTC. Protein: CASSVGDEGNYEQYF.

The V and J genes are TRBV11-2 and TRBJ2-2, with D uncertain. V lost 6 bases, J lost 3 bases, and 14 bases lay in between. Germline CDR1 and CDR2: SGHAT and FQNNGV. The CDR3 runs to 15 residues. CDR3 amino acids: CASRPVGRDTGELFF. The CDR3 nucleotides are TGTGCCAGCAGACCTGTCGGACGGGACACCGGGGAGCTGTTTTTT.

The chain employs TRBV7-2 and TRBJ1-2; TRBD1 matches 7 bases. V shed 5 bases, J shed 12 bases, and the junction held 6 bases outside the gene matches. The CDR3 sequence is 11 residues long. Germline V gives CDR1 SGHTA, CDR2 FQGNSA. Here the CDR3 reads CASSRDSGNTF. The DNA for the CDR3 is TGTGCCAGCAGCAGGGACAGTGGAAACACCTTC.

This clonotype was observed many times. CDR3 nucleotide sequence: TGCAGTGCTAGTCTAGCGGAAGGCACCGGGGAGCTGTTTTTT. Its protein product is CSASLAEGTGELFF. The chain recombines TRBV20-1 with TRBJ2-2, with 7 bases fitting TRBD2. CDR1 DFQATT and CDR2 SNEGSKA come from the germline V gene (reference sequence). This CDR3 contains 14 residues. Unmatched junction bases numbered 5, after V lost 3 bases and J lost 4 bases.

The J gene is TRBJ2-7, the V gene TRBV10-3; 9 bases agree with TRBD1. CDR3 length equals 15 residues. Germline V gives CDR1 ENHRY, CDR2 SYGVKD. With 6 bases clipped from V and 5 bases from J, the junction kept 11 bases outside the gene matches. CDR3 DNA: TGTGCCATCAGCAGTCCGGGACAGGGTACGCACGAGCAGTACTTC. Protein sequence: CAISSPGQGTHEQYF.

This clonotype was counted between two and nine times. The chain joins TRBV29-1 to TRBJ2-7; possibly TRBD1 for D (6 bases). This CDR3 is 13 amino acids long. Germline V lookup: CDR1 SQVTM, CDR2 ANQGSEA. Trimming shortened V by 0 bases and J by 4 bases, and 10 bases separated the two germline ends. DNA of the CDR3: TGCAGCGTTGAAGACAGGACAGTGTACGAGCAGTACTTC. Its translation is CSVEDRTVYEQYF.

There are a few counts of this clonotype. This chain uses TRBV10-1 with TRBJ1-1; 9 bases fit TRBD1. The V segment lost 0 bases and the J segment 8 bases; nucleotides outside the gene matches: 4. The CDR3 is made up of 14 amino acids. Looked up from germline, CDR1 is WNHNN and CDR2 is SYGVQD (reference sequence). CDR3 in amino acids: CASSESRGQGEAFF. In DNA form, the CDR3 reads TGCGCCAGCAGTGAGTCGCGAGGACAGGGGGAAGCTTTCTTT.

The chain has TRBV19 and TRBJ2-7, with D possibly matching TRBD2 (6 bases). Germline loops: CDR1 LNHDA, CDR2 SQIVND (reference sequence). The CDR3 is 18 residues long. V lost 3 bases and J lost 6, with 27 bases in between. CDR3 amino acids: CASSIRVGGAGIGSEQYF. The CDR3 nucleotides read TGTGCCAGTAGTATCCGGGTTGGCGGCGCGGGGATAGGCTCCGAGCAGTACTTC.

Notes on this clonotype: With a much larger clone just one base away, this may be a read error. The genes are TRBV20-1 and TRBJ2-7, with unresolved D. The V gene's germline CDR1 is DFQATT and CDR2 SNEGSKA (reference sequence). The CDR3 spans 11 residues. V shed 7 bases and J shed 2 bases, with 9 bases lying between them. The CDR3 here is CSVKRTYEQYF. The CDR3 DNA reads TGCAGTGTTAAAAGGACCTACGAGCAGTACTTC.

Ten or more counts support this clonotype. The gene calls are TRBV10-3 and TRBJ2-7, with a possible D match to TRBD2 (6 bases). There are 16 residues in the CDR3. The V end was cut by 5 bases, the J end by 6 bases, with 23 bases between. Germline V gene sequence: CDR1 ENHRY, CDR2 SYGVKD. The CDR3 spells CAISSSGTSQPLEQYF. The CDR3 bases are TGTGCCATCAGTTCCTCGGGGACTTCTCAACCGCTCGAGCAGTACTTC.

This clonotype was seen repeatedly, ten times or more. The chain recombines TRBV7-9 with TRBJ1-2; no clear D. Germline V CDR1 and CDR2: SEHNR, FQNEAQ (reference sequence). Trimming took off 5 bases at V and 4 bases at J, with 11 bases between the two ends. The CDR3 loop spans 13 amino acids. The CDR3 DNA is TGTGCCAGCAGCAATACAGTTGCCTATGGCTACACCTTC. Translating it yields CASSNTVAYGYTF.

The chain carries TRBV7-8 and TRBJ1-2; D not certain. The CDR3 runs to 15 residues. CDR1 SGHVS and CDR2 FQNEAQ come from the germline V gene. V was pared by 2 bases and J by 4 bases, with 14 bases between. CDR3 DNA: TGTGCCAGCAGCTTACGAGGGAGCGGCGGCTATGGCTACACCTTC. It encodes CASSLRGSGGYGYTF.

The DNA for the CDR3 is TGTGCCAGCAGCTTATGGGACCCTAGGTCCGGGGAGCTGTTTTTT. Translating gives CASSLWDPRSGELFF. The chain joins TRBV7-2 to TRBJ2-2, with D perhaps given as TRBD1 or TRBD2 (5 bases each). This CDR3 has 15 amino acids. Germline CDR1 is SGHTA and CDR2 is FQGNSA. Trimming stripped 2 bases from V and 6 bases from J, with 13 bases between.